This TCR beta chain originates from a study of radiation and T cells in renal cell carcinoma. Sample time point: baseline pretreatment blood. Treatment in this sample: 15 Gy SBRT to primary tumor, nephrectomy 4 weeks later. The V gene lost 1 base and the J gene lost 5 bases, with 15 bases spanning the gap. There are 15 residues in the CDR3. Germline loops: CDR1 KGHSH, CDR2 LQKENI. Assay used: immunoSEQ multiplex PCR; TCRdb lists only in-frame clones, some missing. The table includes approximately 120,000 clones, roughly 80% detected once. This chain links TRBV18 with TRBJ2-7; D is unclear. Here the sequenced sample was blood, taken from a patient whose treatment included radiotherapy and nephrectomy. The clonotype was recovered from a woman aged 55-69 years with renal cell carcinoma. DNA for the CDR3: TGTGCCAGCTCACCACAGGGATCTGTTCCCAACGAGCAGTACTTC. Translating gives CASSPQGSVPNEQYF.